This T cell receptor beta chain was captured in a study of vaccination effects on CD4 cells after COVID-19. Background on the study: Post-vaccine draws lagged the second dose by a median of 72 days.

Points from the study as a whole: Convalescent patients were scarce, and early post-infection timepoints were absent.

The CDR3 covers 15 residues. The V gene lost 7 bases and the J gene lost 7 bases, with 22 bases spanning the gap. Per the germline V gene, CDR1 is MNHEY and CDR2 is SVGAGI. Concerning this clone: Antigen unknown.

TCRdb keeps only in-frame clones here, not all; method: immunoSEQ multiplex PCR. Among tens of thousands of clones listed, roughly four fifths were seen once. Under the ViraFEST assay, PBMC were stimulated with viral peptide pools so that antigen-specific CD4+ T cells expanded. Sequencing was performed afterwards. With approximately 10 days of culture completed, CD4+ T cells were isolated. Two doses of BNT162b2 or mRNA-1273 vaccine were administered to participants. After about 2 million PBMC were placed in each well, they were cultured with approximately 10 IU/ml IL-2 and 10 ug/ml peptides. This receptor was taken from a human donor who received a COVID-19 vaccine. Some clones in this sample may be carry-over from other donors' samples. The source material was CD4+ T cells from PBMCs cultured with SARS-CoV-2 spike peptides, sampled after COVID-19 vaccination. The V gene is TRBV6-5, the J gene TRBJ1-1; possibly TRBD1 for D (6 bases). In nucleotides, the CDR3 is TGTGCCAGCATAGCGGCCTCGACAGGAGTTGGTGAAGCTTTCTTT. Encoded protein: CASIAASTGVGEAFF.